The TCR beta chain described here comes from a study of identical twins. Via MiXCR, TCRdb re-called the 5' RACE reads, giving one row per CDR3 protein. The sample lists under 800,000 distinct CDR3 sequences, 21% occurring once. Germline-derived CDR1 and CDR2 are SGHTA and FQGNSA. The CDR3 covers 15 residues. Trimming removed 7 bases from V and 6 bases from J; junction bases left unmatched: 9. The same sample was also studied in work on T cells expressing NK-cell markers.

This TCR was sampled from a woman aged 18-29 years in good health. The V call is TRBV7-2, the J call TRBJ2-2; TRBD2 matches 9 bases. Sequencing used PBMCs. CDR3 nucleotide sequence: TGTGCCAGCACCCTTCGTGCGGGAGGGCCCGGGGAGCTGTTTTTT. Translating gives CASTLRAGGPGELFF.